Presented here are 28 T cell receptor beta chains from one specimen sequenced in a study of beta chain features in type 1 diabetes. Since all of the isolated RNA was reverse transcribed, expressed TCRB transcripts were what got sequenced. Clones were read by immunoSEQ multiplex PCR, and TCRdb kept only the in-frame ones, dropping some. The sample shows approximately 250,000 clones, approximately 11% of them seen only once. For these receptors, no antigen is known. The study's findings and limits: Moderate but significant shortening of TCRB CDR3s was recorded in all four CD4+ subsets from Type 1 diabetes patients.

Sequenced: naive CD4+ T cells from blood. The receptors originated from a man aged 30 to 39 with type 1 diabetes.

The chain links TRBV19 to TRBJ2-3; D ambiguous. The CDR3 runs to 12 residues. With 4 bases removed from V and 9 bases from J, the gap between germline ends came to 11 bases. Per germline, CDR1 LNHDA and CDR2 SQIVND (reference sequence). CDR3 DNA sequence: TGTGCCAGTAGTACCCGTGAAGCGACGCAGTATTTT. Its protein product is CASSTREATQYF.

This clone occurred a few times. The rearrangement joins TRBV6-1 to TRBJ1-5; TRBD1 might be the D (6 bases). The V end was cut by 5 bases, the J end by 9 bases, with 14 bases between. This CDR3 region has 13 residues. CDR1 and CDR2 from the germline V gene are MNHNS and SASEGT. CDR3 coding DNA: TGTGCCAGCAGTCAGGGGTGGATGACGCCCCAGCATTTT. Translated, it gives CASSQGWMTPQHF.

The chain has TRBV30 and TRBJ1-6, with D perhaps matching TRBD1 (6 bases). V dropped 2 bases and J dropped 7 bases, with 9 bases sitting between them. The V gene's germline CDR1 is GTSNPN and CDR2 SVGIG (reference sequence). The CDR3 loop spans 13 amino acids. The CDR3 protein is CAWSNQGNSPLHF. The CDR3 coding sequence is TGTGCCTGGAGTAACCAGGGGAATTCACCCCTCCACTTT. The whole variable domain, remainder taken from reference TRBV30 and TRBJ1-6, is SQTIHQWPATLVQPVGSPLSLECTVEGTSNPNLYWYRQAAGRGLQLLFYSVGIGQISSEVPQNLSASRPQDRQFILSSKKLLLSDSGFYLCAWSNQGNSPLHFGNGTRLTVT.

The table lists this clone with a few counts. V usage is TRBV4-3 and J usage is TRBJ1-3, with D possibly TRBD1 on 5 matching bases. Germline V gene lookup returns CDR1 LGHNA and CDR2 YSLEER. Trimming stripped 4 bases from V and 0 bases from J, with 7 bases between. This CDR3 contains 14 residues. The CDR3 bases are TGCGCCAGCAGCCGGGGGGGCTCTGGAAACACCATATATTTT. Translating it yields CASSRGGSGNTIYF.

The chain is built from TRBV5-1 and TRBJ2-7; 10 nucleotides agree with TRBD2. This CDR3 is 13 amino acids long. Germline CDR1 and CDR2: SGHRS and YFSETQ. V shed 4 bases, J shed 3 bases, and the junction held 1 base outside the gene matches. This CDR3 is CASSLAGVYEQYF. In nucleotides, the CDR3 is TGCGCCAGCAGCCTAGCGGGGGTCTACGAGCAGTACTTC.

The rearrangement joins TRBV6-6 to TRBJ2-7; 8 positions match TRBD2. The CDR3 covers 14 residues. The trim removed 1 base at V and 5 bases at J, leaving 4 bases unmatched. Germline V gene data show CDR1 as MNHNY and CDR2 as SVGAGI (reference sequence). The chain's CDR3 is CASSYLGLGDEQYF. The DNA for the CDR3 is TGTGCCAGCAGTTACTTGGGACTAGGAGACGAGCAGTACTTC.

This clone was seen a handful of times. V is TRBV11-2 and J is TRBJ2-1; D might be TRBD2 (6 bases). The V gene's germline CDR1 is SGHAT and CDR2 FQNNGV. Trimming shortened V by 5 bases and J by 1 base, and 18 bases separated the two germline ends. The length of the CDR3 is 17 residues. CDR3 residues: CASSPRFGGASYNEQFF. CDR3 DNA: TGTGCCAGCAGCCCCCGATTCGGCGGGGCATCCTACAATGAGCAGTTCTTC.

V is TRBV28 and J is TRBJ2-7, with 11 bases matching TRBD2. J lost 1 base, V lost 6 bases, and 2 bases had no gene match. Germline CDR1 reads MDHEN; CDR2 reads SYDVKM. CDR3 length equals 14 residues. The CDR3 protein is CASRRTSGSYEQYF. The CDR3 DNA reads TGTGCCAGCAGGCGGACTAGCGGGTCCTACGAGCAGTACTTC.

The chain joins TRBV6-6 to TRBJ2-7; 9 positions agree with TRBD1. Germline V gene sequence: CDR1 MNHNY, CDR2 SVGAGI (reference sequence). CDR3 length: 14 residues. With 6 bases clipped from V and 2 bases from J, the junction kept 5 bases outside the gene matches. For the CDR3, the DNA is TGTGCCAGCAGAGACGGACAGGGGACCTACGAGCAGTACTTC. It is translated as CASRDGQGTYEQYF.

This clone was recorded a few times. DNA of the CDR3: TGTGCCAGCAGTCCACCCGCGGGCACCCAGGGCAATCAGCCCCAGCATTTT. It encodes CASSPPAGTQGNQPQHF. The chain couples TRBV21-1 to TRBJ1-5. TRBV21-1 is classified as a pseudogene. The CDR3 is 17 residues long.

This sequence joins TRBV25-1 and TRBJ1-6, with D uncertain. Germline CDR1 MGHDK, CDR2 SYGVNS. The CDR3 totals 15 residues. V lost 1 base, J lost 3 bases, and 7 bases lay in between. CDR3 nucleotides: TGTGCCAGCAGTGAATCTCCCCTCTATAATTCACCCCTCCACTTT. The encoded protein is CASSESPLYNSPLHF.

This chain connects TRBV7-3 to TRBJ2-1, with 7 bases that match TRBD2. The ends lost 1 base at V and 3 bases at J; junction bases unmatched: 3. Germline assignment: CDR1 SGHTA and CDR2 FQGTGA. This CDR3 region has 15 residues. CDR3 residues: CASSLRLADYNEQFF. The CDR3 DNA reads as TGTGCCAGCAGCTTAAGACTAGCAGACTACAATGAGCAGTTCTTC.

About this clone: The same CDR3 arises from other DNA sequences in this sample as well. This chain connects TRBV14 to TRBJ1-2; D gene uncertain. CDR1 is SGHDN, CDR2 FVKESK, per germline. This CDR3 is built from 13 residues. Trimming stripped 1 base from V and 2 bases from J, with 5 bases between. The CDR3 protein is CASSQGANYGYTF. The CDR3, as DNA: TGTGCCAGCAGCCAAGGCGCGAACTATGGCTACACCTTC.

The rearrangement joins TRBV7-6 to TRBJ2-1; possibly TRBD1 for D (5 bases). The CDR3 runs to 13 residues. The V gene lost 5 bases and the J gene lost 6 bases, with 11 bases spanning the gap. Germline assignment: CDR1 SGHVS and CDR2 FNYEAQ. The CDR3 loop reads CASSATRGNEQFF. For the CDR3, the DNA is TGTGCCAGCAGCGCCACAAGGGGCAATGAGCAGTTCTTC.

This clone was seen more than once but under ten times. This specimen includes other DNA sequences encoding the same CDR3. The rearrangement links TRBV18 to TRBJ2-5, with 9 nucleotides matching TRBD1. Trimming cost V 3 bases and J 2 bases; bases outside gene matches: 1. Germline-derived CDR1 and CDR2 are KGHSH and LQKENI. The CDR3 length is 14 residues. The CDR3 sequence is CASSPGQGQETQYF. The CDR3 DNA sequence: TGTGCCAGCTCACCGGGACAGGGACAAGAGACCCAGTACTTC.

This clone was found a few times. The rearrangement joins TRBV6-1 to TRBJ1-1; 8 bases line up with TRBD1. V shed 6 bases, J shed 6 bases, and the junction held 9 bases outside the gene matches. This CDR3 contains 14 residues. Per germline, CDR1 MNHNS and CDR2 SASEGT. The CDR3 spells CASRDDRGIAEAFF. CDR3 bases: TGTGCCAGCAGGGATGACAGGGGAATCGCTGAAGCTTTCTTT.

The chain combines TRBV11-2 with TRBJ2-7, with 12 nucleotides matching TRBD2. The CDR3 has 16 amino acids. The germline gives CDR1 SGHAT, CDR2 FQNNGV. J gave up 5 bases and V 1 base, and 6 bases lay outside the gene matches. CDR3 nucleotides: TGTGCCAGCAGCTTAGGGGCTAGCGGGGGGGTGCACGAGCAGTACTTC. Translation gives CASSLGASGGVHEQYF. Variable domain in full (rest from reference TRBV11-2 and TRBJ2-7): EAGVAQSPRYKIIEKRQSVAFWCNPISGHATLYWYQQILGQGPKLLIQFQNNGVVDDSQLPKDRFSAERLKGVDSTLKIQPAKLEDSAVYLCASSLGASGGVHEQYFGPGTRLTVT.

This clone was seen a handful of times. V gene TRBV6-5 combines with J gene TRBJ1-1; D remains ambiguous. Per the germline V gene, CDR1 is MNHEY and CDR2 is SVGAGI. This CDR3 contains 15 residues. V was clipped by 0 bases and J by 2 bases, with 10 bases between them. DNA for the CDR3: TGTGCCAGCAGTTACTCTTGGCACCGTAACACTGAAGCTTTCTTT. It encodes CASSYSWHRNTEAFF.

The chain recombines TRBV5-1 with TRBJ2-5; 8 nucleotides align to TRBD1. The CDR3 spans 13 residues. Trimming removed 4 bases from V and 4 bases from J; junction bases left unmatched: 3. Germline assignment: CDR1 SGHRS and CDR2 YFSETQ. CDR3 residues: CASSLGTGETQYF. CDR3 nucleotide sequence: TGCGCCAGCAGCCTGGGGACAGGAGAGACCCAGTACTTC.

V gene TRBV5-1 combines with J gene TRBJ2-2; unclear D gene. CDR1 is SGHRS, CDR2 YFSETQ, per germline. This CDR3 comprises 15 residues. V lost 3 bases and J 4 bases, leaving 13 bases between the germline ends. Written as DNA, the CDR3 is TGCGCCAGCAGCTCCCTCTATGCATCCACCGGGGAGCTGTTTTTT. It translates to CASSSLYASTGELFF.

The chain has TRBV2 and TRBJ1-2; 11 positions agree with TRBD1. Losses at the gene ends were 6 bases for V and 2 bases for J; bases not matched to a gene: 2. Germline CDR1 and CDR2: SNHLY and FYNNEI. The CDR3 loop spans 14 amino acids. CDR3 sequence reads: CASRGTGGNYGYTF. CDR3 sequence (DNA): TGTGCCAGCAGGGGGACAGGGGGGAACTATGGCTACACCTTC.

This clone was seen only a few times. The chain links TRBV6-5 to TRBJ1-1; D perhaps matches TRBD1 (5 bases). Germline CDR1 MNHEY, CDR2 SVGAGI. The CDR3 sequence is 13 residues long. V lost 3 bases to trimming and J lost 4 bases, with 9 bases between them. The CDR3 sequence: CASSYGAGTEAFF. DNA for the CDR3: TGTGCCAGCAGTTATGGGGCAGGCACTGAAGCTTTCTTT.

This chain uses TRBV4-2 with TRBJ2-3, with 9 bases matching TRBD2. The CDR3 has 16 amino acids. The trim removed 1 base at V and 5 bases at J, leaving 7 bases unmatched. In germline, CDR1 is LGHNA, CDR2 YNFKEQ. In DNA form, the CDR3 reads TGTGCCAGCAGCCAAGTCCGCGGGGGGGCCCAAGATACGCAGTATTTT. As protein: CASSQVRGGAQDTQYF.

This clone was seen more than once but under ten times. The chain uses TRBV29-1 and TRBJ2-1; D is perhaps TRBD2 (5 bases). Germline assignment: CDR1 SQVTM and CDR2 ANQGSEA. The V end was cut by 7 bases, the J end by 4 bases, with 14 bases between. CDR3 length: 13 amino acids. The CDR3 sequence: CSAPGIRYNEQFF. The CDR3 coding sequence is TGCAGCGCCCCCGGGATCAGGTACAATGAGCAGTTCTTC.

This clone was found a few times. CDR3 nucleotide sequence: TGCGCCAGCAGCTTGGCTACAGCAAAAGAGACCCAGTACTTC. Protein: CASSLATAKETQYF. The rearrangement uses TRBV5-1 and TRBJ2-5, with D uncertain. V dropped 0 bases and J dropped 3 bases, with 9 bases sitting between them. Germline assignment: CDR1 SGHRS and CDR2 YFSETQ. The length of the CDR3 is 14 residues.

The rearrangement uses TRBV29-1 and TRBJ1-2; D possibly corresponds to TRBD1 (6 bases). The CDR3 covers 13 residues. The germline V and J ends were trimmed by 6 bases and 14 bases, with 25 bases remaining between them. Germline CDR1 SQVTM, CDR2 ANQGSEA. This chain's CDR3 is CSVATGPGVEETF. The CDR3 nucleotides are TGCAGCGTCGCGACAGGCCCGGGTGTGGAGGAGACCTTC.

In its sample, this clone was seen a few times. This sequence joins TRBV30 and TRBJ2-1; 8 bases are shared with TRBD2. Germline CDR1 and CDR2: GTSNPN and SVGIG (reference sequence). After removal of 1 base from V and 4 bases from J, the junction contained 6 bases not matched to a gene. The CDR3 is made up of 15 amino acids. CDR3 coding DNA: TGTGCCTGGAGTGCTCCGGCGGGGGGATACAATGAGCAGTTCTTC. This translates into CAWSAPAGGYNEQFF. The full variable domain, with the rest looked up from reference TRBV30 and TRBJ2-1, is SQTIHQWPATLVQPVGSPLSLECTVEGTSNPNLYWYRQAAGRGLQLLFYSVGIGQISSEVPQNLSASRPQDRQFILSSKKLLLSDSGFYLCAWSAPAGGYNEQFFGPGTRLTVL.

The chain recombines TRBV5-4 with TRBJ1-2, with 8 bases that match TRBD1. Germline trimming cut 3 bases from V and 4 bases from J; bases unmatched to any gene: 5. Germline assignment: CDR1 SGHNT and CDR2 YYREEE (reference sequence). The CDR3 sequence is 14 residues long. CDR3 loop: CASSSDRDGYGYTF. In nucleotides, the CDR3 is TGTGCCAGCAGCTCGGACAGGGACGGCTATGGCTACACCTTC.